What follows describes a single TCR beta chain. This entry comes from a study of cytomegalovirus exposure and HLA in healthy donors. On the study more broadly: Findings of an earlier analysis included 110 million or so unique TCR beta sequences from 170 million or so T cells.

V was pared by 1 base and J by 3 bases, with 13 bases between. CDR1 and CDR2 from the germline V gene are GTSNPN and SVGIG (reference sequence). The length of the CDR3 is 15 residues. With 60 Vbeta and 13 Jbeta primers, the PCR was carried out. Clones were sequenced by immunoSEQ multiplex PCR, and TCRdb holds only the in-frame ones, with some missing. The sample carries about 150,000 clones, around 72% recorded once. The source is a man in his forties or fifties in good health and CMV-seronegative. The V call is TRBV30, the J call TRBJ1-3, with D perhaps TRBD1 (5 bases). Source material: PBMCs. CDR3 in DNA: TGTGCCTGGAGTGATGCCCAGGGAGGTGGAAACACCATATATTTT. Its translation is CAWSDAQGGGNTIYF. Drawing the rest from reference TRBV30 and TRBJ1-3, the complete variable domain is SQTIHQWPATLVQPVGSPLSLECTVEGTSNPNLYWYRQAAGRGLQLLFYSVGIGQISSEVPQNLSASRPQDRQFILSSKKLLLSDSGFYLCAWSDAQGGGNTIYFGEGSWLTVV.